Detailed here is one T cell receptor (beta chain). The data stem from a study of blood T cell repertoires in COVID-19. Study summary: Italy, Spain and the United States were the sources of the convalescent and acute COVID-19 samples. T cells, B-cell-depleted T cells, or PBMCs supplied cDNA or gDNA.

The CDR3 contains 14 residues. V lost 2 bases and J 0 bases, leaving 9 bases between the germline ends. In germline, CDR1 is SGHNT, CDR2 YYREEE (reference sequence). Original processing methods: For nucleated cells, counts were estimated from reference gene primer amplification. The protocol was immunoSEQ multiplex PCR, while the TCRdb copy is restricted to in-frame clones and leaves out a portion. V, J and clone size derive from that table, while D and trimming were established from the DNA sequence. The sample yields around 260,000 clones, 85% to 90% seen once. The material sequenced was peripheral blood. The sequence came from a man aged 18-30 years with active or convalescent COVID-19. The gene calls are TRBV5-4 and TRBJ2-7, with a possible D match to TRBD1 (6 bases). CDR3 in amino acids: CASSFQGISYEQYF. The CDR3 DNA reads TGTGCCAGCAGCTTTCAGGGGATCTCCTACGAGCAGTACTTC. Full variable domain (outside the CDR3, taken from reference TRBV5-4 and TRBJ2-7): ETGVTQSPTHLIKTRGQQVTLRCSSQSGHNTVSWYQQALGQGPQFIFQYYREEENGRGNFPPRFSGLQFPNYSSELNVNALELDDSALYLCASSFQGISYEQYFGPGTRLTVT.